Sequencing of this T cell receptor beta chain was carried out in a study of blood T cells in healthy people across ages. The trim removed 8 bases at V and 7 bases at J, leaving 7 bases unmatched. The CDR3 covers 11 residues. Per germline, CDR1 SQVTM and CDR2 ANQGSEA. The authors ran a second PCR of roughly 6 to 12 cycles using a sample-barcoded 5' primer and a J-beta primer mix. One entry per CDR3 protein results from TCRdb running MiXCR on the 5' RACE reads. The data show 1,800,000 or so distinct CDR3 sequences, about two fifths seen once. This clonotype was found a few times. This clonotype was sampled from a human donor in good health. Input material: blood. V gene TRBV29-1 combines with J gene TRBJ1-2; 7 nucleotides agree with TRBD1. This chain's CDR3 is CSSRQGGGYTF. The CDR3 DNA reads TGCAGCTCTAGACAGGGCGGTGGCTACACCTTC.